This TCR beta chain was found in a study of molecular identifiers for immune sequencing clone quantification. Study as a whole: Four of five RNA aliquots from around 20,000 or 100,000 naive CD8 T cells were sequenced.

This clonotype has ten or more counts. Its antigen is undetermined. This CDR3 comprises 15 residues. Germline CDR1 reads SGHAT; CDR2 reads FQNNGV. The ends were cut back, 6 bases at V and 0 bases at J, with 12 bases in the middle. The use of previously described methods and listed TCR primers produced the bulk TCR libraries. From the PCR reads, TCRdb called clonotypes with MiXCR, one entry per CDR3 protein. In the table there are over 600,000 distinct CDR3 sequences, just under 20% of which are singletons. Study-level findings and limits: Even with some 990,000 naive cells present, spiked Jurkat TCR RNA from one cell was reportedly detectable.

When naive CD8 T cells were sorted, they were gated as CD8+CD4-CCR7+CD45RA+. This sequence was found in a human donor in good health. Some libraries in this study had Jurkat cell RNA spiked in. Material for sequencing was naive CD8+ T cells from blood, with Jurkat cell RNA spiked in. The subset was: FACS-sorted CD8+CD4-CCR7+CD45RA+ naive T cells. This chain connects TRBV11-2 to TRBJ2-1; no clear D gene. The CDR3 is CASSTTRSSYNEQFF. The CDR3 region has the DNA TGTGCCAGCAGTACTACCCGGAGCTCCTACAATGAGCAGTTCTTC.